Sequencing of this TCR beta chain was carried out in a study of T cell repertoires in cytomegalovirus infection (dated by TCRdb to between 2018 and 2020). General notes on the study: Because public TCR beta signatures pointed to carriage of CMV infection together with the matching HLA type, the HLA type of each donor mattered for the analysis. Here is what the overall study found, with its caveats: In both this cohort and an independent roughly 360-donor cohort, the cumulative frequency of public TCR beta family members distinguished carriers of CMV infection plus the relevant HLA type. The ex vivo response was dominated by HLA-C-restricted CMV-specific TCR beta clonotypes, which also provided the single most frequent clonotype in two of eight donors.

Worth noting for this clonotype: The antigen this receptor binds is unknown. Base-call qualities are not available, and no considerably larger clone is one nucleotide away.

CDR1 is given as PRHDT and CDR2 as FYEKMQ, both from the germline V gene (reference sequence). Including the terminal cysteine and phenylalanine, the CDR3 comprises 13 residues. Only the CDR3 part of the read is kept: 39 bases, read in frame from the first base. Trimmed from V: 4 bases; trimmed from J: 8 bases; junction bases lacking a gene match: 4. The sequencer was an Illumina HiSeq 1500. The public reads were run again by TCRdb, first through fastp at Q25 and then through MiXCR, and only productive beta chains were kept. Rows with a matching CDR3 protein are joined into one entry that keeps the most common DNA and genes. This sample has approximately 250,000 distinct CDR3 sequences in its table, and 6% to 8% of those were observed once. The ten top clones hold under 7.5% of the sample.

Source material: PBMCs. The receptor comes from a human donor in good health (CMV status not recorded). Some clones in this sample may be carry-over from other donors' samples. The chain is encoded by TRBV13 joined to TRBJ2-1; the junction holds 8 bases that match TRBD1. This receptor has the CDR3 CASSSDRDHEQFF. The DNA sequence is as follows: TGTGCCAGCAGCTCGGACAGGGACCATGAGCAGTTCTTC.